These 29 T cell receptor beta chains share one sample of origin, sequenced in a study of blood T cell repertoires in COVID-19. Libraries were prepared by immunoSEQ multiplex PCR; TCRdb keeps only in-frame clonotypes and omits some of them. The profile shows some 150,000 clones, approximately 86% of them singletons. Sequences were obtained from peripheral blood. All receptors come from a man between 65 and 85 years old with acute or convalescent COVID-19.

The rearrangement links TRBV3-1 (or the pseudogene TRBV3-2) to TRBJ1-1, with 7 bases matching TRBD1. This CDR3 spans 14 amino acids. The V gene's germline CDR1 is LGHDT and CDR2 YNNKEL (reference sequence). V was pared by 2 bases and J by 4 bases, with 4 bases of the junction left unmatched. CDR3 protein: CASSQQGDSTEAFF. In nucleotides, the CDR3 is TGTGCCAGCAGCCAACAGGGGGACAGCACTGAAGCTTTCTTT.

The rearrangement uses TRBV29-1 and TRBJ2-5, with D maybe TRBD2 (6 bases). The V end was cut by 8 bases, the J end by 5 bases, with 15 bases between. There are 12 residues in the CDR3. Germline V CDR1 and CDR2: SQVTM, ANQGSEA. CDR3 in amino acids: CSSWDGGETQYF. In DNA form, the CDR3 reads TGCAGCTCTTGGGACGGGGGTGAGACCCAGTACTTC.

This clone was observed once. CDR3 sequence reads: CASSPGTDYGYTF. The CDR3 coding sequence is TGTGCCAGCTCACCAGGGACAGACTATGGCTACACCTTC. The chain couples TRBV18 to TRBJ1-2; 7 bases align to TRBD1. The CDR3 sequence is 13 residues long. Trimming at V came to 2 bases and at J to 3 bases, leaving 0 bases not matched to a gene. Germline CDR1 reads KGHSH; CDR2 reads LQKENI. Full variable domain (outside the CDR3, taken from reference TRBV18 and TRBJ1-2): NAGVMQNPRHLVRRRGQEARLRCSPMKGHSHVYWYRQLPEEGLKFMVYLQKENIIDESGMPKERFSAEFPKEGPSILRIQQVVRGDSAAYFCASSPGTDYGYTFGSGTRLTVV.

The chain is built from TRBV5-1 and TRBJ2-7; D may be TRBD1 (5 bases). V shed 0 bases and J shed 4 bases, with 11 bases lying between them. CDR1 is SGHRS, CDR2 YFSETQ, per germline. The CDR3 covers 14 residues. The DNA of the CDR3 is TGCGCCAGCAGCTTGGATTCAGGGATGTACGAGCAGTACTTC. Encoded protein: CASSLDSGMYEQYF.

The chain is built from TRBV24-1 and TRBJ2-3; 14 bases fit TRBD2. The CDR3 runs to 17 residues. Germline assignment: CDR1 KGHDR and CDR2 SFDVKD. The junction had 8 bases not matched to a gene; V was cut back by 4 bases and J by 6 bases. CDR3 DNA sequence: TGTGCCACCAGTGACCGGACTAGCGGGGGGCCGGTGGATACGCAGTATTTT. Translating gives CATSDRTSGGPVDTQYF.

The chain couples TRBV3-1 (or the pseudogene TRBV3-2) to TRBJ1-6, with TRBD1 matching 7 bases. CDR3 length: 15 amino acids. Germline V gives CDR1 LGHDT, CDR2 YNNKEL (reference sequence). V lost 1 base and J lost 6; bases outside the gene matches: 3. CDR3 coding DNA: TGTGCCAGCAGCCAAGTTAGGGGGCTTAATTCACCCCTCCACTTT. Encoded protein: CASSQVRGLNSPLHF.

The chain uses TRBV10-1 and TRBJ1-5; perhaps TRBD1 as D (6 bases). Germline V gene data show CDR1 as WNHNN and CDR2 as SYGVQD (reference sequence). The CDR3 loop spans 19 amino acids. Trimming took off 0 bases at V and 3 bases at J, with 21 bases between the two ends. CDR3 bases: TGCGCCAGCAGTGAGTCCAATGCAGGGGCCGCTGATTTCAATCAGCCCCAGCATTTT. It is translated as CASSESNAGAADFNQPQHF.

The J gene is TRBJ1-4, the V gene TRBV27; 10 nucleotides agree with TRBD1. The V segment lost 6 bases and the J segment 8 bases; nucleotides outside the gene matches: 9. From germline, CDR1 is MNHEY and CDR2 SMNVEV (reference sequence). The CDR3 is 15 residues long. CDR3 protein: CASSPGQGLLEKLFF. For the CDR3, the DNA is TGTGCCAGCAGCCCGGGACAGGGGCTTTTAGAAAAACTGTTTTTT.

The V call is TRBV5-1, the J call TRBJ2-3, with 9 bases identical to TRBD2. The CDR3 is 15 amino acids. In germline, CDR1 is SGHRS, CDR2 YFSETQ. With 2 bases clipped from V and 6 bases from J, the junction kept 7 bases outside the gene matches. The CDR3 coding sequence is TGCGCCAGCAGCTTAGGGCTAGCGGGACGGGATACGCAGTATTTT. It yields the protein CASSLGLAGRDTQYF.

J is TRBJ2-5 and V is TRBV5-1; the match to TRBD2 covers 8 bases. The CDR3 contains 15 residues. Trimming cost V 4 bases and J 4 bases; bases outside gene matches: 9. Per germline, CDR1 SGHRS and CDR2 YFSETQ. CDR3 DNA: TGCGCCAGCAGCCTAGGAGCGGGAGATTCAGAGACCCAGTACTTC. Translated, it gives CASSLGAGDSETQYF.

The J gene is TRBJ2-5, the V gene TRBV5-5; D is uncertain. Germline values: CDR1 SGHKS, CDR2 YYEKEE (reference sequence). Trimming removed 3 bases at V and 0 bases at J, with 6 bases between. The CDR3 spans 13 residues. The CDR3 nucleotides are TGTGCCAGCAGCTCGGAGTACCAAGAGACCCAGTACTTC. Amino acid sequence: CASSSEYQETQYF.

The chain joins TRBV5-4 to TRBJ2-1; 7 nucleotides agree with TRBD2. CDR1 is SGHNT, CDR2 YYREEE, per germline (reference sequence). The V segment lost 5 bases and the J segment 6 bases; nucleotides outside the gene matches: 8. This CDR3 region has 14 residues. The CDR3 loop is CASSSPGLSNEQFF. CDR3 DNA sequence: TGTGCCAGCAGTTCCCCGGGACTATCCAATGAGCAGTTCTTC.

V usage is TRBV7-6 and J usage is TRBJ2-2; no firm D call. The germline gives CDR1 SGHVS, CDR2 FNYEAQ. Trimming removed 5 bases from V and 0 bases from J, with 13 bases in between. The length of the CDR3 is 16 residues. Here the CDR3 DNA reads TGTGCCAGCAGCCTCGGGTTTGGCGCGAACACCGGGGAGCTGTTTTTT. The encoded protein is CASSLGFGANTGELFF.

This chain joins TRBV19 and TRBJ2-7; 9 bases are shared with TRBD2. V shed 3 bases, J shed 0 bases, and the junction held 9 bases outside the gene matches. CDR1 and CDR2 from the germline V gene are LNHDA and SQIVND (reference sequence). The CDR3 has 17 residues. The CDR3: CASSMDAWREGSYEQYF. CDR3 nucleotide sequence: TGTGCCAGTAGTATGGATGCGTGGCGGGAGGGCTCCTACGAGCAGTACTTC.

V and J are TRBV7-2 and TRBJ1-2, with D perhaps TRBD1 (6 bases). This CDR3 is 12 amino acids long. The germline V gene has CDR1 SGHTA and CDR2 FQGNSA. Trimming left V 5 bases short and J 6 bases short, with 10 bases between. CDR3 region: CASSQTGDGYTF. In DNA, the CDR3 is TGTGCCAGCAGCCAGACAGGCGATGGCTACACCTTC.

V usage is TRBV11-2 and J usage is TRBJ2-5, with D tentatively TRBD2 (5 bases). This CDR3 has 14 residues. Trimming pared 1 base from V and 5 bases from J, leaving 11 bases between. CDR1 SGHAT and CDR2 FQNNGV come from the germline V gene. DNA of the CDR3: TGTGCCAGCAGCTTAGTTATAGGGAGCGAGACCCAGTACTTC. This gives the protein CASSLVIGSETQYF.

The chain carries TRBV4-3 and TRBJ2-1; TRBD1 is a possible D gene (5 bases). The CDR3 length is 14 residues. Trimming removed 1 base from V and 7 bases from J, with 11 bases in between. CDR1 is LGHNA, CDR2 YSLEER, per germline. The CDR3: CASSQGRARNEQFF. The DNA of the CDR3 is TGCGCCAGCAGCCAAGGCAGGGCGCGGAATGAGCAGTTCTTC.

The DNA for the CDR3 is TGTGCCACCAGCAGAGATATCGATGGAGACTACGAGCAGTACTTC. It is translated as CATSRDIDGDYEQYF. The V and J genes are TRBV15 and TRBJ2-7, with D unresolved. This CDR3 is 15 amino acids long. V was clipped by 0 bases and J by 3 bases, with 12 bases between them. From germline, CDR1 is LNHNV and CDR2 YYDKDF (reference sequence). The full variable domain, with the rest looked up from reference TRBV15 and TRBJ2-7, is DAMVIQNPRYQVTQFGKPVTLSCSQTLNHNVMYWYQQKSSQAPKLLFHYYDKDFNNEADTPDNFQSRRPNTSFCFLDIRSPGLGDTAMYLCATSRDIDGDYEQYFGPGTRLTVT.

The V gene is TRBV29-1, the J gene TRBJ2-3; 7 bases are shared with TRBD2. Germline CDR1 SQVTM, CDR2 ANQGSEA. With 4 bases clipped from V and 0 bases from J, the junction kept 1 base outside the gene matches. The length of the CDR3 is 13 residues. The CDR3 here is CSVGGGSTDTQYF. The DNA for the CDR3 is TGCAGCGTTGGCGGGGGTAGCACAGATACGCAGTATTTT.

This clone was detected once. The V call is TRBV15, the J call TRBJ2-3; 9 bases map to TRBD2. The germline gives CDR1 LNHNV, CDR2 YYDKDF (reference sequence). V dropped 1 base and J dropped 6; count of bases not matched to a gene: 8. This CDR3 has 16 residues. The CDR3 DNA reads TGTGCCACCAGCAGAGTGGCGGGAGGGGGGGCGGATACGCAGTATTTT. Its protein product is CATSRVAGGGADTQYF.

This chain uses TRBV10-3 with TRBJ1-1; TRBD1 aligns across 9 bases. The germline V gene encodes CDR1 ENHRY and CDR2 SYGVKD. V shed 8 bases and J 0 bases; nucleotides not matched to a gene: 1. CDR3 length equals 13 residues. The chain's CDR3 is CAIRDRVNTEAFF. The CDR3, as DNA: TGTGCCATCCGGGACAGGGTGAACACTGAAGCTTTCTTT.

The V call is TRBV5-1, the J call TRBJ1-1; D is possibly TRBD1 (5 bases). Deletions cut 0 bases from V and 7 bases from J, with 7 bases between. The germline V gene encodes CDR1 SGHRS and CDR2 YFSETQ. The CDR3 covers 12 residues. CDR3 sequence: CASSLGRGEAFF. In DNA form, the CDR3 reads TGCGCCAGCAGCTTGGGAAGGGGTGAAGCTTTCTTT.

The chain carries TRBV4-3 and TRBJ2-4; 8 bases agree with TRBD2. The V and J ends lost 2 bases and 6 bases, in that order; junction bases with no gene match: 6. This CDR3 has 15 amino acids. CDR1 is LGHNA, CDR2 YSLEER, per germline. The CDR3 sequence: CASSQFSGEGNIQYF. For the CDR3, the DNA is TGCGCCAGCAGCCAATTTAGCGGGGAGGGAAACATTCAGTACTTC.

Details on this clone: One end of the junction does not line up with germline, which may come from a read error. The chain has TRBV12-3 or TRBV12-4 and TRBJ1-1; perhaps TRBD1 as D (5 bases). CDR3 size: 13 residues. Written as DNA, the CDR3 is TGTGCCAGCTTTGACTACCGGGAGGCCTCGGGGGTCTTT. Translated, it gives CASFDYREASGVF.

This chain links TRBV4-3 with TRBJ1-3; 7 bases fit TRBD1. In germline, CDR1 is LGHNA, CDR2 YSLEER. CDR3 length equals 16 residues. The J segment lost 4 bases and the V segment lost 2 bases, leaving 8 bases of the junction unmatched. The CDR3 here is CASSQPDHRGGNTIYF. CDR3 bases: TGCGCCAGCAGCCAACCCGACCACAGGGGAGGAAACACCATATATTTT.

The rearrangement links TRBV5-4 to TRBJ1-2; D is possibly TRBD1 (5 bases). Germline loops: CDR1 SGHNT, CDR2 YYREEE (reference sequence). CDR3 length: 14 residues. The V gene lost 4 bases and the J gene lost 2 bases, with 12 bases spanning the gap. CDR3 in amino acids: CASSTRDYNYGYTF. The CDR3 coding sequence is TGTGCCAGCAGCACCCGGGACTACAACTATGGCTACACCTTC.

The chain links TRBV7-9 to TRBJ2-7; TRBD2 agrees at 10 bases. Germline values: CDR1 SEHNR, CDR2 FQNEAQ (reference sequence). The V segment lost 5 bases and the J segment 5 bases; nucleotides outside the gene matches: 6. This CDR3 comprises 14 residues. CDR3 sequence (DNA): TGTGCCAGCAGCCCCGGGACTAGCGTTAACGAGCAGTACTTC. Translation gives CASSPGTSVNEQYF.

CDR3 in DNA: TGTGCCAGCAGCTTGTTCGGTGGTATCAATGAGCAGTTCTTC. The encoded protein is CASSLFGGINEQFF. V and J are TRBV5-6 and TRBJ2-1, with no clear D. V was cut by 1 base and J by 6 bases, with 11 bases left in between. CDR1 and CDR2 from the germline V gene are SGHDT and YYEEEE. CDR3 length equals 14 residues. Drawing the rest from reference TRBV5-6 and TRBJ2-1, the complete variable domain is DAGVTQSPTHLIKTRGQQVTLRCSPKSGHDTVSWYQQALGQGPQFIFQYYEEEERQRGNFPDRFSGHQFPNYSSELNVNALLLGDSALYLCASSLFGGINEQFFGPGTRLTVL.

This clone occurred a few times. V gene TRBV9 combines with J gene TRBJ2-1; 10 nucleotides align to TRBD2. The CDR3 runs to 18 residues. After removal of 1 base from V and 6 bases from J, the junction contained 13 bases not matched to a gene. The germline V gene has CDR1 SGDLS and CDR2 YYNGEE. CDR3 coding DNA: TGTGCCAGCAGCGTACAGCCTAGCGGGAGCTTTAGGGTCAATGAGCAGTTCTTC. Protein sequence: CASSVQPSGSFRVNEQFF.